The 30 T cell receptor beta chains below come from one sample, sequenced in a study of shared clonotypes between healthy human individuals. Here immunoSEQ multiplex PCR was the method, and the copy in TCRdb shows in-frame clones only, minus some. The sample carries some 2.1 million clones, 90% to 95% recorded once. Selected positively for CCR7 and CD45RO-negative, naive CD8 cells excluded terminally differentiated effector memory CD45RA+ cells. The sequencing sample was made of naive CD8+ T cells from PBMCs. The receptors stem from a man younger than 35 in good health. Some clones in this sample may be carry-over from other donors' samples.

This clone was picked up one time. The J gene is TRBJ2-7, the V gene TRBV7-8, with D tentatively TRBD1 or TRBD2 (5 bases each). Per germline, CDR1 SGHVS and CDR2 FQNEAQ. CDR3 length: 15 residues. The V end lost 7 bases, the J end lost 3 bases, and 19 bases lay between the germline ends. CDR3 protein: CASNREGKSNYEQYF. CDR3 nucleotide sequence: TGTGCCAGCAACCGTGAGGGGAAGAGCAACTACGAGCAGTACTTC.

The gene calls are TRBV7-8 and TRBJ2-7, with 9 bases aligning to TRBD2. V lost 7 bases to trimming and J lost 6 bases; unmatched junction nucleotides: 7. CDR1 and CDR2 (germline): SGHVS, FQNEAQ. This CDR3 is built from 13 residues. The CDR3 region is CASTAGGPTEQYF. CDR3 bases: TGTGCCAGCACGGCGGGAGGGCCGACCGAGCAGTACTTC.

The chain couples TRBV6-5 to TRBJ2-1; the match to TRBD1 covers 9 bases. The ends lost 6 bases at V and 4 bases at J; junction bases unmatched: 7. The CDR3 length is 15 residues. Germline values: CDR1 MNHEY, CDR2 SVGAGI. In DNA form, the CDR3 reads TGTGCCAGCAGCCGTGGACAGGGGCCTTACAATGAGCAGTTCTTC. It is translated as CASSRGQGPYNEQFF.

This chain connects TRBV15 to TRBJ2-7; the D gene is possibly TRBD1 (6 bases). The CDR3 extends over 13 amino acids. CDR1 LNHNV and CDR2 YYDKDF come from the germline V gene (reference sequence). V was pared by 3 bases and J by 6 bases, with 12 bases between. The CDR3 DNA is TGTGCCACCAGCAGTACAACAGGGACCGAGCAGTACTTC. Protein: CATSSTTGTEQYF.

The rearrangement links TRBV7-9 to TRBJ2-6; 10 nucleotides match TRBD1. CDR3 length: 18 amino acids. CDR1 SEHNR and CDR2 FQNEAQ come from the germline V gene (reference sequence). With 0 bases clipped from V and 2 bases from J, the junction kept 4 bases outside the gene matches. This chain's CDR3 is CASSLAGTGVPGANVLTF. The CDR3 DNA reads TGTGCCAGCAGCTTAGCGGGGACAGGGGTGCCTGGGGCCAACGTCCTGACTTTC. Full variable domain (outside the CDR3, taken from reference TRBV7-9 and TRBJ2-6): DTGVSQNPRHKITKRGQNVTFRCDPISEHNRLYWYRQTLGQGPEFLTYFQNEAQLEKSRLLSDRFSAERPKGSFSTLEIQRTEQGDSAMYLCASSLAGTGVPGANVLTFGAGSRLTVL.

A word on this clone: The sample carries other DNA sequences with the same CDR3. J is TRBJ2-3 and V is TRBV4-1; tentative D call: TRBD2 (5 bases). Looked up from germline, CDR1 is MGHRA and CDR2 is YSYEKL. Between the trimmed V and J ends, which lost 2 bases and 1 base, there was a span of 10 bases. This CDR3 has 15 amino acids. CDR3 in DNA: TGCGCCAGCAGCCAAAGCCGGGGTGGCACAGATACGCAGTATTTT. It codes for CASSQSRGGTDTQYF.

The chain is built from TRBV4-3 and TRBJ2-2; 7 bases fit TRBD1. After removal of 5 bases from V and 1 base from J, the junction contained 4 bases not matched to a gene. Looked up from germline, CDR1 is LGHNA and CDR2 is YSLEER. This CDR3 comprises 15 residues. CDR3 in amino acids: CASSAHRGNTGELFF. Written as DNA, the CDR3 is TGCGCCAGCAGCGCCCACAGGGGGAACACCGGGGAGCTGTTTTTT.

This clone was observed a handful of times. Its ends do not fully match the called genes, so a read error is possible. The chain links TRBV5-8 to TRBJ1-2, with D possibly being TRBD1 (5 bases). Germline-derived CDR1 and CDR2 are SGHTS and YDEGEE. The CDR3 contains 10 residues. The CDR3 loop reads CASSLGGDHF. In nucleotides, the CDR3 is TGTGCCAGCAGCTTGGGTGGGGACCACTTC.

CDR3 region: CASRPPGPSYEQYF. Written as DNA, the CDR3 is TGTGCCAGCAGACCCCCGGGTCCCTCCTACGAGCAGTACTTC. The rearrangement links TRBV28 to TRBJ2-7; no firm D call. The CDR3 is 14 amino acids. Germline loops: CDR1 MDHEN, CDR2 SYDVKM. V was clipped by 6 bases and J by 0 bases, with 12 bases between them. Full variable domain (rest looked up from reference TRBV28 and TRBJ2-7): DVKVTQSSRYLVKRTGEKVFLECVQDMDHENMFWYRQDPGLGLRLIYFSYDVKMKEKGDIPEGYSVSREKKERFSLILESASTNQTSMYLCASRPPGPSYEQYFGPGTRLTVT.

This chain joins TRBV28 and TRBJ2-7; 9 bases are a match to TRBD1. V trimming: 8 bases; J trimming: 3 bases; junction bases outside the gene matches: 8. This CDR3 comprises 14 residues. Germline V gene sequence: CDR1 MDHEN, CDR2 SYDVKM. The CDR3 loop is CASGPGTGFYEQYF. The CDR3 DNA sequence: TGTGCCAGCGGGCCCGGGACAGGGTTCTACGAGCAGTACTTC.

V and J are TRBV7-8 and TRBJ2-5; no clear D. The germline gives CDR1 SGHVS, CDR2 FQNEAQ. Trimming left V 4 bases short and J 2 bases short, with 14 bases between. The CDR3 is made up of 15 amino acids. The CDR3 coding sequence is TGTGCCAGCAGCTCCCACATCTCCGGTCAAGAGACCCAGTACTTC. This sequence encodes CASSSHISGQETQYF. The full variable domain, with the rest looked up from reference TRBV7-8 and TRBJ2-5, is GAGVSQSPRYKVAKRGQDVALRCDPISGHVSLFWYQQALGQGPEFLTYFQNEAQLDKSGLPSDRFFAERPEGSVSTLKIQRTQQEDSAVYLCASSSHISGQETQYFGPGTRLLVL.

CDR3 protein: CASSLVKGSAGYTF. CDR3 in DNA: TGTGCCAGCAGCTTAGTGAAAGGGAGTGCCGGCTACACCTTC. This sequence joins TRBV7-9 and TRBJ1-2; D not certain. V was shortened by 1 base and J by 8 bases, with 14 bases between the two germline ends. The CDR3 extends over 14 amino acids. Germline V CDR1 and CDR2: SEHNR, FQNEAQ (reference sequence).

V usage is TRBV13 and J usage is TRBJ2-2, with D possibly being TRBD2 (5 bases). This CDR3 contains 15 residues. V gave up 3 bases and J gave up 4 bases, with 12 bases separating them. Germline CDR1 PRHDT, CDR2 FYEKMQ (reference sequence). CDR3 nucleotide sequence: TGTGCCAGCAGCTTCGGGATATTCGGCACCGGGGAGCTGTTTTTT. Encoded protein: CASSFGIFGTGELFF.

This chain connects TRBV19 to TRBJ2-2; a weak D match, TRBD2 (6 bases). Trimming took off 5 bases at V and 5 bases at J, with 12 bases between the two ends. This CDR3 region has 14 residues. CDR1 is LNHDA, CDR2 SQIVND, per germline (reference sequence). CDR3 in DNA: TGTGCCAGTAGTCTCGGGAGTGGGACCGGGGAGCTGTTTTTT. It specifies CASSLGSGTGELFF.

The chain is built from TRBV4-3 and TRBJ2-5, with TRBD2 matching over 10 bases. This CDR3 contains 18 residues. V dropped 0 bases and J dropped 5; count of bases not matched to a gene: 12. Germline lookup yields CDR1 LGHNA and CDR2 YSLEER. CDR3 coding DNA: TGCGCCAGCAGCCAAGACTACGCTAGCGGGAGTTTCCAGGAGACCCAGTACTTC. Translated, it gives CASSQDYASGSFQETQYF.

V and J are TRBV9 and TRBJ2-7; D unresolved. The CDR3 totals 14 residues. Per the germline V gene, CDR1 is SGDLS and CDR2 is YYNGEE. Trimming stripped 0 bases from V and 2 bases from J, with 9 bases between. This chain's CDR3 is CASSVELIPYEQYF. For the CDR3, the DNA is TGTGCCAGCAGCGTAGAATTGATCCCCTACGAGCAGTACTTC.

This chain connects TRBV14 to TRBJ2-7, with D perhaps matching TRBD2 (6 bases). The germline V and J ends were trimmed by 2 bases and 3 bases, with 17 bases remaining between them. Germline V gene lookup returns CDR1 SGHDN and CDR2 FVKESK. This CDR3 spans 16 amino acids. The DNA for the CDR3 is TGTGCCAGCAGCCAATCCAAGGACTACCCCGGCTACGAGCAGTACTTC. This gives the protein CASSQSKDYPGYEQYF. The full variable domain, completed using reference TRBV14 and TRBJ2-7, is EAGVTQFPSHSVIEKGQTVTLRCDPISGHDNLYWYRRVMGKEIKFLLHFVKESKQDESGMPNNRFLAERTGGTYSTLKVQPAELEDSGVYFCASSQSKDYPGYEQYFGPGTRLTVT.

This clone was picked up a small number of times. The chain joins TRBV6-4 to TRBJ1-2; D gene unclear. CDR1 and CDR2 (germline): MRHNA, SNTAGT. CDR3 length: 12 amino acids. Trimming removed 3 bases at V and 4 bases at J, with 6 bases between. CDR3 DNA: TGTGCCAGCAGTGATGGCAGCTATGGCTACACCTTC. Translated: CASSDGSYGYTF.

The J gene is TRBJ2-3, the V gene TRBV28, with 14 bases that match TRBD2. Germline lookup yields CDR1 MDHEN and CDR2 SYDVKM. V was pared by 8 bases and J by 8 bases, with 6 bases of the junction left unmatched. The CDR3 covers 14 residues. The DNA of the CDR3 is TGTGCCAGCCGACTAGCGGGAGGGCCGGGTACGCAGTATTTT. Its translation is CASRLAGGPGTQYF.

The chain combines TRBV7-3 with TRBJ2-1, with TRBD2 identical over 9 bases. Trimming removed 4 bases from V and 0 bases from J; junction bases left unmatched: 13. Per the germline V gene, CDR1 is SGHTA and CDR2 is FQGTGA. The CDR3 totals 19 residues. CDR3 coding DNA: TGTGCCAGCAGCTGGGAGAGTGGACTAGCGAAGAGCTCCTACAATGAGCAGTTCTTC. This translates into CASSWESGLAKSSYNEQFF.

CDR3 protein: CASSSYGSGTDTQYF. The CDR3 nucleotides read TGCGCCAGCAGCTCTTACGGGAGCGGGACAGATACGCAGTATTTT. The chain couples TRBV5-1 to TRBJ2-3; D may be TRBD2 (6 bases). This CDR3 has 15 residues. V lost 3 bases, J lost 3 bases, and 14 bases lay in between. Germline CDR1 is SGHRS and CDR2 is YFSETQ.

The J gene is TRBJ2-7, the V gene TRBV7-9, with 11 bases identical to TRBD1. After removal of 5 bases from V and 5 bases from J, the junction contained 14 bases not matched to a gene. The CDR3 is made up of 17 amino acids. Per the germline V gene, CDR1 is SEHNR and CDR2 is FQNEAQ (reference sequence). CDR3: CASSLLGAGTGGDEQYF. The CDR3 bases are TGTGCCAGCAGCCTTTTAGGGGCCGGGACAGGGGGTGACGAGCAGTACTTC.

Points on this clone: Other DNA variants within this sample encode the same CDR3. The chain employs TRBV7-9 and TRBJ1-1; 8 nucleotides align to TRBD1. Germline assignment: CDR1 SEHNR and CDR2 FQNEAQ (reference sequence). The V gene end was trimmed by 1 base and the J gene end by 0 bases; junction bases not matched to a gene: 1. This CDR3 is built from 15 residues. DNA for the CDR3: TGTGCCAGCAGCTTAGGCAGGGGGCTGAACACTGAAGCTTTCTTT. Translated: CASSLGRGLNTEAFF.

This clone showed up just once. V is TRBV11-2 and J is TRBJ2-5; 9 nucleotides agree with TRBD1. With the DNA end fitting TRBJ2-7 better, the J assignment may be wrong. CDR1 is SGHAT, CDR2 FQNNGV, per germline. The CDR3 loop spans 15 amino acids. CDR3 nucleotide sequence: TGTGCCAGCAGCCCACTTCGGGACAGGGAGACCGAGCAGTACTTC. It yields the protein CASSPLRDRETEQYF.

With regard to this clone: Other DNA sequences in this specimen translate into the identical CDR3. The rearrangement links TRBV29-1 to TRBJ2-1; D is unresolved. The V end lost 4 bases, the J end lost 3 bases, and 1 base lay between the germline ends. The CDR3 consists of 10 residues. The germline gives CDR1 SQVTM, CDR2 ANQGSEA. CDR3 sequence: CSVGYNEQFF. The CDR3 DNA follows: TGCAGCGTTGGCTACAATGAGCAGTTCTTC.

The J gene is TRBJ2-1, the V gene TRBV25-1, with 14 bases matching TRBD2. CDR3 length equals 15 residues. With 6 bases clipped from V and 5 bases from J, the junction kept 3 bases outside the gene matches. The germline CDR1 and CDR2 sequences are MGHDK and SYGVNS. CDR3 DNA sequence: TGTGCCAGCAGAGGACTAGCGGGAGGCCACAATGAGCAGTTCTTC. Protein: CASRGLAGGHNEQFF.

The chain uses TRBV28 and TRBJ2-5; tentatively, D is TRBD2 (5 bases). The germline CDR1 and CDR2 sequences are MDHEN and SYDVKM. This CDR3 has 14 residues. Trimming stripped 3 bases from V and 11 bases from J, with 19 bases between. This chain's CDR3 is CASSFPHTRAEQYF. The CDR3, as DNA: TGTGCCAGCAGTTTCCCCCACACTAGAGCTGAGCAGTACTTC.

Note on this clone: Other nucleotide sequences from this sample produce the same CDR3. V usage is TRBV9 and J usage is TRBJ2-1; TRBD2 aligns across 10 bases. The CDR3 runs to 14 residues. V was clipped by 4 bases and J by 5 bases; unmatched bases: 3. CDR1 and CDR2 (germline): SGDLS, YYNGEE. DNA of the CDR3: TGTGCCAGCAGCCCAGCGGGAGGGAACAATGAGCAGTTCTTC. It is translated as CASSPAGGNNEQFF.

The rearrangement joins TRBV10-2 to TRBJ2-1, with 9 bases lining up with TRBD2. Germline values: CDR1 WSHSY, CDR2 SAAADI. With 8 bases clipped from V and 2 bases from J, the junction kept 7 bases outside the gene matches. The CDR3 loop spans 15 amino acids. CDR3 bases: TGCGCCAGCCAGCTAGCGGGAAACACCTACAATGAGCAGTTCTTC. Translated, it gives CASQLAGNTYNEQFF.

The chain combines TRBV27 with TRBJ2-1; 9 bases match TRBD1. Germline trimming cut 7 bases from V and 8 bases from J; bases unmatched to any gene: 6. This CDR3 has 13 amino acids. The V gene's germline CDR1 is MNHEY and CDR2 SMNVEV (reference sequence). CDR3 DNA sequence: TGTGCCAGCATCGGGACAGGGTTCGATGAGCAGTTCTTC. It yields the protein CASIGTGFDEQFF.